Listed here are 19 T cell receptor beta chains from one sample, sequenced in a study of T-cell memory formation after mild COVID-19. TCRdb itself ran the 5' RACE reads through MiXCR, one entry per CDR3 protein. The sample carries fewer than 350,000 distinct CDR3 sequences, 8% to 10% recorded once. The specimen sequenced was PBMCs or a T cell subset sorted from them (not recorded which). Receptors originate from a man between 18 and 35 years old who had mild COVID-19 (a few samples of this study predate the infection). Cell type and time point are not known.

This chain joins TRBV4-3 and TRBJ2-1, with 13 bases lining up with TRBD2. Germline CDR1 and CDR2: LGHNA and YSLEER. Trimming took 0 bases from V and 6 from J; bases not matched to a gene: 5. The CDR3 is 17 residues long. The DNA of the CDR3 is TGCGCCAGCAGCCAAGATCTTAGACTAGCGGGGGGCAATGAGCAGTTCTTC. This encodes CASSQDLRLAGGNEQFF.

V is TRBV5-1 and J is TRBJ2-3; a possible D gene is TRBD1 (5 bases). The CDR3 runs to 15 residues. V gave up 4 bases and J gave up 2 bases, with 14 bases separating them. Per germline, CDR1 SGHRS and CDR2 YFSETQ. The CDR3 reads CASSPTSRATDTQYF. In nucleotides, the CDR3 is TGCGCCAGCAGCCCCACTTCCAGGGCCACAGATACGCAGTATTTT.

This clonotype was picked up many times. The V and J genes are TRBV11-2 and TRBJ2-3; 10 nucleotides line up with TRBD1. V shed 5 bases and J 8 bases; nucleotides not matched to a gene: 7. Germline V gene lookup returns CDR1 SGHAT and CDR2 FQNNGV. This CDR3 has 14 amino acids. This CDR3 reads CASSPRTGGGTQYF. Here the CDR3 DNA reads TGTGCCAGCAGCCCCCGGACAGGGGGAGGTACGCAGTATTTT.

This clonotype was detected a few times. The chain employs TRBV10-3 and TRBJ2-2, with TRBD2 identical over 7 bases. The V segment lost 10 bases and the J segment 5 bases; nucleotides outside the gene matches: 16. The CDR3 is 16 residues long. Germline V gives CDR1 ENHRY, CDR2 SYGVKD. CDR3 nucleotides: TGTGCCACCCTGGGAGGGAGGGACCGCGGAACCGGGGAGCTGTTTTTT. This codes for CATLGGRDRGTGELFF.

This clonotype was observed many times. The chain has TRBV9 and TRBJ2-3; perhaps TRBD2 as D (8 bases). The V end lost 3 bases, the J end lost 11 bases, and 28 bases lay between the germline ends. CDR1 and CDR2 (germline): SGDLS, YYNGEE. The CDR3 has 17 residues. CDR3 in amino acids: CASSEPSASGPTGVQYF. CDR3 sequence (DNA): TGTGCCAGCAGCGAGCCCAGTGCTAGCGGGCCCACAGGGGTGCAGTATTTT.

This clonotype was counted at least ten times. CDR3 protein: CASSLLAGGRTDTQYF. The CDR3 DNA is TGTGCCAGCAGCTTACTAGCGGGGGGGCGTACAGATACGCAGTATTTT. The chain joins TRBV7-2 to TRBJ2-3; TRBD2 agrees at 12 bases. The CDR3 totals 16 residues. The V and J ends lost 2 bases and 3 bases, in that order; junction bases with no gene match: 3. Germline CDR1 reads SGHTA; CDR2 reads FQGNSA.

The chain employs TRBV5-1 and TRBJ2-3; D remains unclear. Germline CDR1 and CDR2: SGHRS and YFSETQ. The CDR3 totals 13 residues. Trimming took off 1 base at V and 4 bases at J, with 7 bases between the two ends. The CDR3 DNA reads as TGCGCCAGCAGCTTGACAGTAGCAGATACGCAGTATTTT. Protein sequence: CASSLTVADTQYF.

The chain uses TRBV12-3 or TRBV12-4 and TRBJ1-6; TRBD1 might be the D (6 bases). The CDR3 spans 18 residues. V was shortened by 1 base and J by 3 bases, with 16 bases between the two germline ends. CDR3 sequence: CASSLVRGGAIYNSPLHF. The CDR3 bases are TGTGCCAGCAGTTTAGTCCGAGGGGGGGCCATCTATAATTCACCCCTCCACTTT.

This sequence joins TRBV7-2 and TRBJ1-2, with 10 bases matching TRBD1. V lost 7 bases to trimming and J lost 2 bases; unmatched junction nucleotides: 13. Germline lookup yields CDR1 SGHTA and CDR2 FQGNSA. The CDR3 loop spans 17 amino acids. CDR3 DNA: TGTGCCAGCACCCTTCGACAGGGGGCGGGAGTAAACTATGGCTACACCTTC. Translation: CASTLRQGAGVNYGYTF.

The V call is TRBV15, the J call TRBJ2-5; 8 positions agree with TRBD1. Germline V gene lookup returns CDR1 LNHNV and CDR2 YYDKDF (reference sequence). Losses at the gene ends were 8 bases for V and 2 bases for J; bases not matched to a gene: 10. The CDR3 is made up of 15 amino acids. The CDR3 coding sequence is TGTGCCACCGGCCAGGGGGCGGTGGATCAAGAGACCCAGTACTTC. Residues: CATGQGAVDQETQYF.

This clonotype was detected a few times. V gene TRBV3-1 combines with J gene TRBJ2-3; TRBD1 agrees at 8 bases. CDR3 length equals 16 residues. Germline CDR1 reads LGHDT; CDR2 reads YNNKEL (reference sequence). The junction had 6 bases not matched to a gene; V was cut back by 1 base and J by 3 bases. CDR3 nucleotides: TGTGCCAGCAGCCAAGTATCAGGGGGCGCGACAGATACGCAGTATTTT. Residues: CASSQVSGGATDTQYF.

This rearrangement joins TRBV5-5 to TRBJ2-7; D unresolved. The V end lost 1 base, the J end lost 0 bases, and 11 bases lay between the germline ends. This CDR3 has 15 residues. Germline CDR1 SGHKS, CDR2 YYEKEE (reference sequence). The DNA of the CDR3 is TGTGCCAGCAGCTTGTCTCCGTTGAGCTCCTACGAGCAGTACTTC. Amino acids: CASSLSPLSSYEQYF.

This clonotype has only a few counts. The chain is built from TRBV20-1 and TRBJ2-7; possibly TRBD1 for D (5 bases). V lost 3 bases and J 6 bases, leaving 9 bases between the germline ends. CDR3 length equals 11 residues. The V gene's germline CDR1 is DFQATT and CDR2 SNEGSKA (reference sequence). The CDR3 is CSARTDTEQYF. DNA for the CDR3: TGCAGTGCTAGGACAGATACCGAGCAGTACTTC.

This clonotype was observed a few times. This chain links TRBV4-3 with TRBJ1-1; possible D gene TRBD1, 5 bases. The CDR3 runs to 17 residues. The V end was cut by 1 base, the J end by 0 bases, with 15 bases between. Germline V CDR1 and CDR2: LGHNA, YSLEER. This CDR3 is CASSQAPVGGLNTEAFF. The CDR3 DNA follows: TGCGCCAGCAGCCAAGCCCCGGTGGGGGGGTTGAACACTGAAGCTTTCTTT.

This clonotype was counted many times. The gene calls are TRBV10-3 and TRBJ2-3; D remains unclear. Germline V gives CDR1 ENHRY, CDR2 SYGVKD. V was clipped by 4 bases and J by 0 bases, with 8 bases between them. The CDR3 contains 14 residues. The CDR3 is CAISVTPSTDTQYF. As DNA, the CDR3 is TGTGCCATCAGTGTGACTCCAAGCACAGATACGCAGTATTTT.

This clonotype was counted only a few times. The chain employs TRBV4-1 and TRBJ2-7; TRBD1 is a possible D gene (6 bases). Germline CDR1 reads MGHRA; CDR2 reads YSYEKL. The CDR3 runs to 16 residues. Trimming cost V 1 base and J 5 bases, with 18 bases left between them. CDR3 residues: CASSQVGDISLHEQYF. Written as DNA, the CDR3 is TGCGCCAGCAGCCAAGTTGGGGACATCTCCCTTCACGAGCAGTACTTC.

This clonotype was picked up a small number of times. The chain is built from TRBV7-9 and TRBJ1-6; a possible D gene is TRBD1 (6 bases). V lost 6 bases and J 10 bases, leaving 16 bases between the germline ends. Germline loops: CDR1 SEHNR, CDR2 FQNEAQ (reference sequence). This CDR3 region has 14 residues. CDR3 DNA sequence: TGTGCCAGCAGTCAAGACAGGTTTGGCTCACCCCTCCACTTT. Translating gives CASSQDRFGSPLHF. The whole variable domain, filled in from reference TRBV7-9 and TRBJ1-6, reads DTGVSQNPRHKITKRGQNVTFRCDPISEHNRLYWYRQTLGQGPEFLTYFQNEAQLEKSRLLSDRFSAERPKGSFSTLEIQRTEQGDSAMYLCASSQDRFGSPLHFGNGTRLTVT.

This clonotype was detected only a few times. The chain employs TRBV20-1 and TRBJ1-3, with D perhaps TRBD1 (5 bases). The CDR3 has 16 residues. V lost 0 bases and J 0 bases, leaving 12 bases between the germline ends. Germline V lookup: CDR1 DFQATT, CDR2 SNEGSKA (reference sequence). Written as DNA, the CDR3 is TGCAGTGCTAGAGATCGGGAGGGGACCTCTGGAAACACCATATATTTT. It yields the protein CSARDREGTSGNTIYF.

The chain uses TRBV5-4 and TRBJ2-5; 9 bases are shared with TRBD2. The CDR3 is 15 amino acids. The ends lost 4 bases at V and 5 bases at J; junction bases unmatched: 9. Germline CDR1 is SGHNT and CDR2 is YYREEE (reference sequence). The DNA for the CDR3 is TGTGCCAGCAGCGAGGGACTAGCCAAGGAGGAGACCCAGTACTTC. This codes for CASSEGLAKEETQYF.